This T cell receptor (beta chain) was identified during a study of shared clonotypes between healthy human individuals (dated by TCRdb to the early 2020s). For the wider study: The cohort comprised a couple of women and a few men aged 18 to 49 years. For each donor, three plates each were used for CD4 naive and CD4 memory, two plates were used for CD8 naive, and one plate was used for CD8 memory. To estimate repertoire size and how much clonotype sharing occurs between individuals, the study deeply sequenced the blood TCR repertoires of roughly 5 healthy adults. To increase sequencing depth and limit assay-specific biases, different laboratories used diverse techniques to prepare libraries and sequence TCR repertoires. Per donor, leukapheresis produced somewhere between about 0.94 and 8.9 billion PBMCs.

Donors were healthy HIV-negative adults with no recently reported acute infections or vaccinations. All donors were Caucasian adults living in Nashville, Tennessee, USA. Magnetic negative selection was used to enrich CD4+ T cells, after which naive cells were positively selected on CD45RA and the negative fraction became the memory subset. Blood was obtained by leukapheresis, after which PBMCs were separated by Ficoll-Histopaque density gradient centrifugation and cryopreserved in liquid nitrogen vapor phase. Purity and quantity of every magnetically sorted T cell population were checked by analytical flow cytometry. From each sorted fraction, genomic DNA was isolated and quantified by UV absorbance on a Nanodrop 2000c. Looking up the germline V gene yields CDR1 LGHNA and CDR2 YNFKEQ. Measured from the cysteine to the phenylalanine, the CDR3 is 16 residues long. The kept DNA is CDR3 alone, 48 bases in frame from the first base. Trimming costs V 6 bases and J 0 bases, and their ends lie 15 bases apart.

Using the deep immunoSEQ assay, TCR CDR3 regions were amplified from genomic DNA by multiplex PCR. Genomic DNA extracted from each cell subset was distributed evenly over all wells of several immunoSEQ 96-well plates, and each plate served as one replicate. For sorted subsets, each replicate PCR was loaded with approximately 200 ng genomic DNA, equivalent to about 30,000 T cell genomes. Purified libraries were quantified with a Qubit 3.0 fluorometer, sized on a Bioanalyzer 2100, and re-quantified with the KAPA Library Quantification kit. Every immunoSEQ 96-well plate was sequenced on a separate single-read 150-cycle Illumina NextSeq 550 flow cell. The study's processing was this. Because the immunoSEQ output included only junctional sequences and no quality scores, the filtering could not be the same as the filtering used for full-length reads. Sequences were annotated with PyIR, a Python wrapper for IgBLAST v1.9, and V/J genes and CDR3 were assigned using IMGT germline references. Reads with weak V/J assignments (E-value above 1e-6), missing CDR3, stop codons, out-of-frame junctions, or ambiguous translated residues were removed. A V3J clonotype was defined by an identical inferred V gene, J gene, and CDR3 amino acid sequence. The percentage overlap between two repertoires was calculated by dividing the number of shared unique clonotypes by the size of the smaller repertoire. Richness of each repertoire was evaluated using RTK rarefaction, the Chao1 estimator, and Recon v2.1 estimates of unobserved clonotypes. Generation probabilities for all TCRbeta clonotypes obtained by the gDNA method from four donors were computed using OLGA. The source is immuneACCESS, and TCRdb retained only in-frame sequences with V and J called. Part of the clones is not carried over; for the studies checked, unresolved V genes explain less than half of this, and the remainder is unexplained. V and J calls and clone size are as listed in that table; D and trimming were resolved from the DNA. The sample records some 790,000 clones, about two thirds of which are singletons. In total, the top ten clones hold under 2% of the sample.

A note on this clone: Its antigen is currently not known. No clone much larger than this one lies a single base away; base qualities are absent.

Paper-wide results and their limitations: Based on pairwise subsampling, the degree of clonotype sharing among donors was expected to be affected by sequencing depth. Sampling was limited to blood, and TCR repertoires in tissue likely differ from TCR repertoires in blood. Because the study included only a small number of donors, the genetic and exposure-history diversity represented was limited. Rarefaction of sorted-subset datasets indicated incomplete sequencing despite the large sequencing depth. Clonotypes shared by all four sorted-subset donors showed higher generation probabilities than non-shared clonotypes. Larger estimated clonotype richness was generally found for naive subsets than for memory subsets. Across four donors, around 5% of naive CD4, roughly 3.8% of naive CD8, under 2.5% of memory CD4, and under 0.45% of memory CD8 clonotypes were shared.

The chain links TRBV4-2 with TRBJ2-4; the D gene is not confidently resolved. What was sequenced was memory CD4+ T cells sorted from blood. What the cell subset or site label conveys for this sample: CD45RA-negative fraction. This clonotype originated in a young woman in good health. The CDR3 loop reads CASSLSSGLAKNIQYF. The DNA sequence reads TGTGCCAGCAGTTTATCCTCAGGCCTAGCCAAAAACATTCAGTACTTC.